This T cell receptor beta chain was captured by sequencing in a study of blood T cell repertoires in COVID-19. As for the study in general: Material from acute and convalescent COVID-19 was sourced from the United States, Italy and Spain.

Per the original data handling: How many nucleated cells were present was estimated from reference gene primer amplification. The data were produced by immunoSEQ multiplex PCR, yet TCRdb's version contains in-frame clones alone and is incomplete. The D gene and trimming were derived from the DNA, and the V and J assignments and clone size from that table. The data show under 150,000 clones, with approximately 86% seen just once and less than 2.5% held by the top ten. The germline V and J ends were trimmed by 1 base and 8 bases, with 8 bases remaining between them. The CDR3 has 12 residues. Germline loops: CDR1 SGHVS, CDR2 FQNEAQ. Participants came from roughly 23 US areas, aged roughly 18 to 89 years.

This chain links TRBV7-8 with TRBJ1-2; D gene uncertain. The clonotype comes from a woman aged 45 to 65 who had recovered from COVID-19. Sequences were obtained from PBMCs or T cells enriched from blood (not recorded which). CDR3 amino acids: CASSLGRAGYTF. The CDR3 DNA sequence: TGTGCCAGCAGCTTAGGGAGGGCCGGCTACACCTTC.